This T cell receptor beta chain was identified in a study of monozygotic twins with inflammatory bowel disease. Study observations and caveats: Reduced clonotype sharing with other individuals was observed in IBD patients relative to healthy twins, especially with disease activity.

About this clonotype: Its specificity is not known.

The UMIs contained a 6-nucleotide sample barcode. They were added by template switching during cDNA synthesis. TCRdb reprocessed the 5' RACE reads; each CDR3 protein has one entry and no DNA is given. This specimen shows 300,000 to 400,000 distinct CDR3 sequences; the ten leading clones hold around 2%. There are 14 residues in the CDR3. Germline V gene data show CDR1 as SGHKS and CDR2 as YYEKEE (reference sequence). J is TRBJ1-1 and V is TRBV5-5. The clonotype comes from a human donor with ulcerative colitis or Crohn's disease, or a healthy co-twin of an affected twin (not recorded which). Sequencing used blood. This CDR3 reads CASSERALNTEAFF.